This record covers a single TCR beta chain. Germline CDR1 and CDR2: SGHNT and YYREEE (reference sequence). This CDR3 is 14 amino acids long. V lost 0 bases, J lost 2 bases, and 8 bases lay in between. 13 Jbeta primers and 60 Vbeta primers were used for the PCR. Produced via immunoSEQ multiplex PCR; TCRdb's table is partial and in-frame only. The table includes 100,000 to 120,000 clones, less than 85% detected once. The data stem from a study of cytomegalovirus exposure and HLA in healthy donors. Sequenced sample: PBMCs. This sequence joins TRBV5-4 and TRBJ2-5; unclear D gene. This clonotype originated in a man aged 25 to 40 in good health and CMV-seropositive. CDR3 in DNA: TGTGCCAGCAGCTTGGGCGGTTTTCAAGAGACCCAGTACTTC. It translates to CASSLGGFQETQYF.